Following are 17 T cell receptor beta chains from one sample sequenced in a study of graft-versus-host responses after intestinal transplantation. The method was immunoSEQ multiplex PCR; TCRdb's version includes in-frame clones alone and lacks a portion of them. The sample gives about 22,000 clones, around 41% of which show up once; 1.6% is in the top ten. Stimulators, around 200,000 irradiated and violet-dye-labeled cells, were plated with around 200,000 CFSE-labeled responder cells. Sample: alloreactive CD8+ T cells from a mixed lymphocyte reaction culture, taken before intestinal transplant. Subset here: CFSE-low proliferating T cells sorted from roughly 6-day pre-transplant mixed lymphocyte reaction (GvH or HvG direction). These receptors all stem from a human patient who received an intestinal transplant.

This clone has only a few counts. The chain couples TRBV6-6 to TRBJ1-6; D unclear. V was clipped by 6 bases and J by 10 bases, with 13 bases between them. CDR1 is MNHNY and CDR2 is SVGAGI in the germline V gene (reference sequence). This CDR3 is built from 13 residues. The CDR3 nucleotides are TGTGCCAGCAGCCGTAGCCATGAGTCACCCCTCCACTTT. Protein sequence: CASSRSHESPLHF.

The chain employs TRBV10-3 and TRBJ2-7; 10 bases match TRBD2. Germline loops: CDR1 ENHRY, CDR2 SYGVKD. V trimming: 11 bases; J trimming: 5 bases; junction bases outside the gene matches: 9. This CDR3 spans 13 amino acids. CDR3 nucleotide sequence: TGTGCCCCGCCGACTAGCGGGCTCGACGAGCAGTACTTC. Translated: CAPPTSGLDEQYF.

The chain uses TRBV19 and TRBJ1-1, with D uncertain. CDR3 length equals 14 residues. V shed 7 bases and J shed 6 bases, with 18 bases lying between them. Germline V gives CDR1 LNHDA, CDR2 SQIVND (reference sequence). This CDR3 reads CASIRPSREPEAFF. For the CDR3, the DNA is TGTGCCAGTATTCGTCCGTCCCGAGAGCCTGAAGCTTTCTTT.

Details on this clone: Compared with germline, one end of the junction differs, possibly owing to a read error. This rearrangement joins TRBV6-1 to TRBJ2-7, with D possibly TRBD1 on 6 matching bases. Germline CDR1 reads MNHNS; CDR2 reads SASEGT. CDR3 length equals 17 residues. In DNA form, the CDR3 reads TGTGCCATCAGTGGGTCAGGGGTTCGCCCACTATCCTACGAGCAGTACTTC. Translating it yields CAISGSGVRPLSYEQYF.

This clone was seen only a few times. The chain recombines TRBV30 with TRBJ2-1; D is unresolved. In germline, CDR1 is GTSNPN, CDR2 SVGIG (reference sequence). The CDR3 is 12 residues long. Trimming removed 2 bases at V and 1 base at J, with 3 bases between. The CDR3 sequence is CAWSFSYNEQFF. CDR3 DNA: TGTGCCTGGAGTTTTTCCTACAATGAGCAGTTCTTC. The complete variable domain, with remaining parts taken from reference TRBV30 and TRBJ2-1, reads SQTIHQWPATLVQPVGSPLSLECTVEGTSNPNLYWYRQAAGRGLQLLFYSVGIGQISSEVPQNLSASRPQDRQFILSSKKLLLSDSGFYLCAWSFSYNEQFFGPGTRLTVL.

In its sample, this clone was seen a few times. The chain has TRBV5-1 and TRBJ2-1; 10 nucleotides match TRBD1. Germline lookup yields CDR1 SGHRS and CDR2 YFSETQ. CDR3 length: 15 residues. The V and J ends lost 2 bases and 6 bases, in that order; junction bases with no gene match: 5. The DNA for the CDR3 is TGCGCCAGCAGCTTCACGGGACAGGGGTTCAATGAGCAGTTCTTC. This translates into CASSFTGQGFNEQFF.

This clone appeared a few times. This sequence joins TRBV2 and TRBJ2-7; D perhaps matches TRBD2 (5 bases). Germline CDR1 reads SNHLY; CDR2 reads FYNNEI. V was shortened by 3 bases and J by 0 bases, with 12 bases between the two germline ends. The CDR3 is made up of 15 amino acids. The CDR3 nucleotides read TGTGCCAGCAGTGATCGGGGTGGAAGCTCCTACGAGCAGTACTTC. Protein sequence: CASSDRGGSSYEQYF.

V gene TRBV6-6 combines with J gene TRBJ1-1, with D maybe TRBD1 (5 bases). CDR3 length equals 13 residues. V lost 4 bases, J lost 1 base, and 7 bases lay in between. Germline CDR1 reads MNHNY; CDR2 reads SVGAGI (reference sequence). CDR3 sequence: CASSWDQNTEAFF. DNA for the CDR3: TGTGCCAGCAGTTGGGACCAGAACACTGAAGCTTTCTTT.

CDR3 DNA: TGTGCTAGTGGTTTGGCCACTAAACTAGCGGGAGGCGTAGAGCATGAGCAGTTCTTC. Translating gives CASGLATKLAGGVEHEQFF. The chain recombines TRBV12-5 with TRBJ2-1, with 12 nucleotides matching TRBD2. Germline V gives CDR1 LGHNT, CDR2 FRNRAP. The J segment lost 8 bases and the V segment lost 1 base, leaving 15 bases of the junction unmatched. The CDR3 has 19 residues.

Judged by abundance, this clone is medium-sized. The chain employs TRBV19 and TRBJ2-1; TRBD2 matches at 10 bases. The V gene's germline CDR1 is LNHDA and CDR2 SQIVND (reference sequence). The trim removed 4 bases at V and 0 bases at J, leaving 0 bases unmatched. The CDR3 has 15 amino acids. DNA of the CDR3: TGTGCCAGTAGTACTAGCGGGAGCTCCTACAATGAGCAGTTCTTC. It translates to CASSTSGSSYNEQFF. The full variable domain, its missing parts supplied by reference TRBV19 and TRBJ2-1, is DGGITQSPKYLFRKEGQNVTLSCEQNLNHDAMYWYRQDPGQGLRLIYYSQIVNDFQKGDIAEGYSVSREKKESFPLTVTSAQKNPTAFYLCASSTSGSSYNEQFFGPGTRLTVL.

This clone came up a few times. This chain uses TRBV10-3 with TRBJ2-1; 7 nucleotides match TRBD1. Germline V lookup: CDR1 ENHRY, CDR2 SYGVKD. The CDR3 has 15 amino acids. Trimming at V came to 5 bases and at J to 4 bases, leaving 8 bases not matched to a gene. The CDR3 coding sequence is TGTGCCATCAGTAGGGGGCGGCCAAAGTACAATGAGCAGTTCTTC. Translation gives CAISRGRPKYNEQFF.

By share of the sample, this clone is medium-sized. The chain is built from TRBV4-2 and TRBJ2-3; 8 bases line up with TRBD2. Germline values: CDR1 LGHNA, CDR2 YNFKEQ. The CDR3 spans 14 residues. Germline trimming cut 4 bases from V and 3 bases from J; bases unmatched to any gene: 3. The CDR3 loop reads CASSPAGVTDTQYF. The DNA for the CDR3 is TGTGCCAGCAGCCCAGCGGGAGTGACAGATACGCAGTATTTT.

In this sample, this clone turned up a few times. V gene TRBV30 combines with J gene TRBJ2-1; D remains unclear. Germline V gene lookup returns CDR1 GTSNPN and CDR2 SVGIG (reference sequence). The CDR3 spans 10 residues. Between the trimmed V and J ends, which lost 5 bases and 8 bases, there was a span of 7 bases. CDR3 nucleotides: TGTGCCTGGGGGTGGGATGAGCAGTTCTTC. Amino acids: CAWGWDEQFF.

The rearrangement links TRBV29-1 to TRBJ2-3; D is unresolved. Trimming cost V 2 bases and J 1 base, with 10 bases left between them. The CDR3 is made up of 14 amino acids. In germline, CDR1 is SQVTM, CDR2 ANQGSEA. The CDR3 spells CSVEYSPGTDTQYF. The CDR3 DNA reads TGCAGCGTTGAATATAGTCCGGGCACAGATACGCAGTATTTT.

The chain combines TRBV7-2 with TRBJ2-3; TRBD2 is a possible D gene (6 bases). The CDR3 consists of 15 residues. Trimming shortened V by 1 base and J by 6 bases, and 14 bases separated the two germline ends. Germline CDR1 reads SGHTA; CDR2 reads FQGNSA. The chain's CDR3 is CASSLVSSEMDTQYF. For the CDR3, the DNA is TGTGCCAGCAGCTTAGTCTCTAGCGAAATGGATACGCAGTATTTT.

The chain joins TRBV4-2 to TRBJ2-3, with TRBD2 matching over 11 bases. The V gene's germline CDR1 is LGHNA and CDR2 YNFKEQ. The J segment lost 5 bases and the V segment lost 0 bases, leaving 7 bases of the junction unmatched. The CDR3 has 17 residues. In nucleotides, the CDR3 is TGTGCCAGCAGCCAAGACCCACTAGCGGGAGTTGAAGATACGCAGTATTTT. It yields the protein CASSQDPLAGVEDTQYF.

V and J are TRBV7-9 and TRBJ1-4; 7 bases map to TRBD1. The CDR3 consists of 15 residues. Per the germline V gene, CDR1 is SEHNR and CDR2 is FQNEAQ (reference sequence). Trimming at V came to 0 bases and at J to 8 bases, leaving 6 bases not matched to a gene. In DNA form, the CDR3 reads TGTGCCAGCAGCTTAGCGCAGGGGGGACGGGAAAAACTGTTTTTT. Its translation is CASSLAQGGREKLFF. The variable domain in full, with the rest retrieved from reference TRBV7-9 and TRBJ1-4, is DTGVSQNPRHKITKRGQNVTFRCDPISEHNRLYWYRQTLGQGPEFLTYFQNEAQLEKSRLLSDRFSAERPKGSFSTLEIQRTEQGDSAMYLCASSLAQGGREKLFFGSGTQLSVL.